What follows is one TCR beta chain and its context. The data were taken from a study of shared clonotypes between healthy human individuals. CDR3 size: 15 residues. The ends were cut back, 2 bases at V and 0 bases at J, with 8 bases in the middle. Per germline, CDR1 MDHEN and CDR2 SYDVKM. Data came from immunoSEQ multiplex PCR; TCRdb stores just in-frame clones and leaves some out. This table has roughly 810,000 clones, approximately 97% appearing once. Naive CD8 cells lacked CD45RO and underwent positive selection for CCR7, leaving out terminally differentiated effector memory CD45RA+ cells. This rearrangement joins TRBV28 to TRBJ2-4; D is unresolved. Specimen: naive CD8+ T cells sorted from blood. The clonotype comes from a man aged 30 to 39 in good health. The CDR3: CASSLLITAKNIQYF. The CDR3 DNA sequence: TGTGCCAGCAGTTTACTGATAACAGCCAAAAACATTCAGTACTTC.